This T cell receptor beta chain was found in a study of cytomegalovirus exposure and HLA in healthy donors (dated by TCRdb to 2016 to 2017). Describing the broader study: An earlier analysis of roughly 570 of the donors reported 276 Gb of sequence data and 117 million unique TCR beta sequences obtained from some 170 million T cells. An early release that covered several hundred HLA-typed donors contained 250 to 350 gigabases of sequencing data and tens of millions of unique TCR sequences. Of the roughly 420 genotyped donors, 75% to 85% were placed in the genetic ancestry cluster associated with self-reported Caucasian donors. Alongside the repertoire data, information on donor age, sex, ethnicity and CMV serostatus was compiled. The study aimed to test whether signatures of past pathogen exposure could be identified by cataloging public T cell receptors. A later analysis re-examined previously published TCR beta repertoires from 610 or so donors and added high-resolution HLA genotyping to investigate patterns of TCR occurrence. Typing coverage varied by locus: roughly 620-640 donors for A, B, C, DRB1 and DQB1; roughly 520 for DQA1; more than 600 for DPA1; around 450 for DPB1. Using immunosequencing, the study profiled T cell repertoires from around 670 subjects and related those repertoires to cytomegalovirus serostatus. In an earlier analysis of more than 550 of the donors, high-throughput TCR beta sequencing was used to judge whether each TCR beta V gene segment behaved as functional or pseudogenic. In addition to the first cohort of 650 to 750 subjects, a separate validation cohort of about 120 different subjects was used. A later genetic analysis used genome-wide SNP genotypes for about 65% of the roughly 700 donors, treating that subset as a discovery cohort. Class I and class II HLA loci were covered by the typing at four-digit resolution. On average, roughly 250,000 unique TCR beta nucleotide sequences were sequenced per donor among 398 genotyped donors of the cohort, with around 19% of those sequences being non-productive. All discovery cohort repertoires had been generated on a single sequencing platform. The later analysis used no new phenotypic data to find candidate immune exposures, relying instead on TCR beta sequences and their occurrence across donors. Because of strong linkage in the cohort, four to six DR-DQ haplotypes were treated as single units for association and clustering. To predict cytomegalovirus infection status, the study combined high-throughput TCR immunosequencing, statistical association of individual TCRs with disease status, and machine learning.

Inclusive of the bounding cysteine and phenylalanine, the CDR3 is 15 residues long. This entry keeps only the CDR3 DNA: 45 bases, framed from base 1. CDR1 and CDR2 are drawn from the germline V gene: KGHSH, LQKENI. V is shortened by 2 bases, J by 9 bases, and the region joining them spans 20 bases. The cohort consisted of 600 to 750 healthy bone marrow donors. At the time of sampling, every cohort member was nominally healthy, though immune exposures that went unrecorded were likely present. The donor tested CMV seronegative, placing the donor among the 300 to 400 seronegative members of the cohort. A peripheral blood sample was provided by each donor, and peripheral blood mononuclear cells were used for TCR beta sequencing. The Qiagen DNeasy Blood Extraction Kit was used to extract genomic DNA from the blood cell samples. Library creation used the immunoSEQ multiplex PCR assay. A mixture of 60 forward primers for TCR Vbeta segments and 13 reverse primers for TCR Jbeta segments was used in the multiplex PCR. The CDR3 region of rearranged TCR beta genes was amplified from genomic DNA with a multiplex PCR assay. On the Illumina HiSeq System, the amplified TCR beta libraries were sequenced as 87-base-pair reads. As for the authors' bioinformatics: Across the 600 to 700 repertoires, a later analysis counted some 80 million unique TCR beta chains, roughly 11 million of which were shared by at least two donors. Raw reads were error-corrected and collapsed into unique sequences with a nearest-neighbor algorithm that merged closely related sequences to remove PCR and sequencing errors. Alignment of CDR3 sequences to IMGT reference sequences was used to assign V, D and J gene segments. Each retained sequence needed at least a six-nucleotide match to both a V gene segment and a J gene segment. A rearrangement counted as productive if the CDR3 had no stop codons and remained in frame with V and J, and every other rearrangement counted as non-productive. CDR3 was defined by IMGT convention, running from the second conserved V-encoded cysteine to the conserved J-encoded phenylalanine. The earlier analysis of some 550 of the donors excluded any sequence lacking an unambiguous match to a single V gene segment. In an earlier analysis of some 590 of the donors, V segments were called functional above 56.7% productive rearrangements and were called segregating when the between-donor standard deviation exceeded 5%. A statistical classification framework was developed to diagnose cytomegalovirus status using the catalog of TCR beta chain sequences. V and J gene assignment, in a later analysis, came from comparing TCR nucleotide sequences with IMGT/GENE-DB human TR gene sequences. In a later analysis, CDR3 sequences and most-parsimonious VDJ recombination scenarios were assigned using the TCRdist pipeline. In a later analysis, every TCR beta chain was defined by the combination of its CDR3 amino acid sequence and its V-gene family, and reads without a unique V-gene family were dropped. A later analysis removed 550 to 700 highly shared, low-generation-probability nucleotide sequences to deal with suspected cross-contamination and a sequencing artifact. For each public chain, a later analysis derived a clonal expansion index from normalized ranks of inferred template counts within each repertoire. In a later analysis, generation probabilities were computed using a VDJ recombination model fitted to out-of-frame rearrangements, and the results were checked against IGoR. Hypergeometric tests were used in a later analysis to score TCR-TCR, TCR-HLA and TCR-CMV co-occurrence, with a repertoire-size bias correction applied to the TCR pairs. A later analysis estimated false discovery rates by permuting HLA or CMV assignments 20 times. In a later analysis, co-occurring TCRs were grouped using DBSCAN, with TCRdist sequence similarity added in when clustering inside HLA-allele-positive subsets. For co-occurrence clustering, repertoires with fewer than 30,000 or more than 120,000 public chains were excluded, along with four to six repertoires with anomalous nucleotide sharing. TCRdb took this table from immuneACCESS and kept in-frame rearrangements with V and J called. Such tables lack part of the clones; where checked against another copy, unresolved V genes explain under half of the gap, and the rest is unexplained. V, J and clone size are taken as reported in that table, and D and trimming were inferred from the DNA itself. Recorded for this sample are roughly 150,000 clones; just over 70% of them occurred a single time. Of the sample, under 2% falls within the top ten clones.

Comments on this clone: Its antigen remains unidentified. Qualities for individual bases were not recorded, and no much larger clone is one base off.

The full study reports these points: Because counts were too low, 15 to 20 rarely observed V segments, including chromosome 9 orphons, were excluded from the earlier analysis of about 500 of the donors. A further reported finding was that TCR beta sequences accurately predicted the HLA-A and HLA-B alleles for most subjects in the first cohort. In a later analysis, the rate of TCR association differed among HLA loci, with DRB1 alleles having the most associated TCRs and HLA-C alleles having the fewest. In vitro tests confirmed that a few of the cytomegalovirus-associated TCR beta chains recognize cytomegalovirus antigens. For the cohort, immune exposure information was limited to CMV serostatus. A later analysis found that most CMV-associated TCR beta chains appeared HLA-restricted, with HLA associations seemingly driven largely by CMV exposure. In a later genetic analysis, fewer N-insertions in productive TCRs were reported among donors in an Asian-associated ancestry cluster than the approximately 670-donor mean. A total of roughly 160 TCR beta chains were listed by the study as associated with cytomegalovirus. Specific HLA alleles were associated with more than 15,000 TCR beta sequences at a false discovery rate of 0.05 in a later analysis. Some IMGT-functional V segments, including TRBV6-2 and TRBV6-3, could not be distinguished by the 87-base-pair reads and were therefore excluded. V-gene and J-gene trimming of TCR beta chains was associated with a missense DCLRE1C variant in a later genetic analysis, and the association was replicated in an independent cohort. An earlier analysis of around 540 of the donors showed that most TCR beta V segments appeared in productive rearrangements either about 90% or about 30% of the time, which broadly matched IMGT annotations. According to the authors, the approach could potentially be generalized to other disease states and immunological phenotypes. Linkage disequilibrium might explain the correlated functional status among segregating V segments, but an unknown experimental factor could not be excluded. The sequencing pipeline was judged likely to have produced a cluster of highly shared sequence variants as a technical artifact. Because some donors lacked HLA typing at each locus, the association tests relied only on the typed subset. This cohort had only TCR beta chains sequenced, and the lack of alpha or paired-chain data limited which features could be detected. Sequencing depth was assumed to be roughly uniform across donors in the presence/absence analyses, though that assumption may not hold. Compared with equally common non-associated chains, HLA-associated TCR beta chains in a later analysis were more clonally expanded and had lower generation probabilities. In a later analysis, several top co-occurrence clusters were reported to appear linked to parvovirus B19, influenza, CMV and Epstein-Barr virus. Strong co-occurrence of HLA alleles, especially DR and DQ, made assigning TCR associations to individual alleles difficult. Across donors, most TCR sequences were observed very rarely, whereas some public TCRs were present in many individuals. The classifier was reported to diagnose cytomegalovirus status with high specificity and sensitivity in both the original and validation cohorts.

Sequencing was carried out using PBMCs. Recombination linked TRBV18 to TRBJ2-7, and possibly TRBD2, on 6 matching bases. This sequence originates from a woman aged 25 to 45 in good health and CMV-seronegative. DNA sequence: TGTGCCAGCTCACCAGCTTGGGACGGAGGGAACGGGCAGTACTTC. It codes for CASSPAWDGGNGQYF. This CDR3, with the reference TRBV18 and TRBJ2-7 proteins standing in past its ends, gives the full variable domain NAGVMQNPRHLVRRRGQEARLRCSPMKGHSHVYWYRQLPEEGLKFMVYLQKENIIDESGMPKERFSAEFPKEGPSILRIQQVVRGDSAAYFCASSPAWDGGNGQYFGPGTRLTVT.